The 21 T cell receptor beta chains presented below share a single source sample, sequenced in a study of CD8 T cells in ankylosing spondylitis. A single record per CDR3 protein comes from TCRdb applying MiXCR to the 5' RACE reads. Among under 250,000 distinct CDR3 sequences, 7% to 8% were seen once, and the ten largest hold 13% to 15%. General study results and limits: Typical of ankylosing spondylitis blood, it appeared, was a TCR beta motif of fewer than 10 highly homologous variants.

These receptors are not linked to any known antigen. Sequenced sample: blood, either unsorted or a sorted T cell fraction (not recorded which). These receptors were collected from a male donor with ankylosing spondylitis.

Many counts were recorded for this clonotype. This rearrangement joins TRBV7-2 to TRBJ1-1; 10 positions agree with TRBD1. V gave up 3 bases and J gave up 0 bases; unmatched junction bases: 7. The germline gives CDR1 SGHTA, CDR2 FQGNSA. This CDR3 is built from 17 residues. The chain's CDR3 is CASSFFGTGAMNTEAFF. Here the CDR3 DNA reads TGTGCCAGCAGCTTCTTTGGGACAGGGGCCATGAACACTGAAGCTTTCTTT.

Ten or more counts support this clonotype. The chain carries TRBV20-1 and TRBJ2-7; 7 positions agree with TRBD1. The CDR3 length is 13 residues. Trimming at V came to 5 bases and at J to 0 bases, leaving 4 bases not matched to a gene. Per germline, CDR1 DFQATT and CDR2 SNEGSKA (reference sequence). CDR3 coding DNA: TGCAGTGCTTGGACAGGTGACTCCTACGAGCAGTACTTC. This codes for CSAWTGDSYEQYF.

In this sample, this clonotype turned up many times. The chain couples TRBV7-9 to TRBJ1-1, with a possible D match to TRBD1 (5 bases). Looked up from germline, CDR1 is SEHNR and CDR2 is FQNEAQ (reference sequence). V gave up 4 bases and J gave up 4 bases, with 13 bases separating them. This CDR3 spans 14 amino acids. Written as DNA, the CDR3 is TGTGCCAGCAGCTACACCCAGAGGGGCACTGAAGCTTTCTTT. Its translation: CASSYTQRGTEAFF.

This sequence joins TRBV6-1 and TRBJ1-2; D call uncertain. The V gene's germline CDR1 is MNHNS and CDR2 SASEGT. CDR3 length: 14 residues. Trimming shortened V by 6 bases and J by 8 bases, and 19 bases separated the two germline ends. Written as DNA, the CDR3 is TGTGCCAGCAGGCCCGATACCACCCTCGTGGGCTACACCTTC. It specifies CASRPDTTLVGYTF.

This clonotype has at least ten counts. V gene TRBV4-3 combines with J gene TRBJ2-3; TRBD2 aligns across 7 bases. V lost 3 bases and J lost 0; bases outside the gene matches: 6. The CDR3 runs 16 residues. Germline V gene sequence: CDR1 LGHNA, CDR2 YSLEER. The CDR3 here is CASSHSLADSTDTQYF. The CDR3 bases are TGCGCCAGCAGCCATAGCCTAGCGGATAGCACAGATACGCAGTATTTT.

At least ten counts were recorded for this clonotype. The V gene is TRBV11-2, the J gene TRBJ2-5; D may be TRBD1 (5 bases). Germline V gene data show CDR1 as SGHAT and CDR2 as FQNNGV. V shed 5 bases and J shed 4 bases, with 11 bases lying between them. CDR3 length equals 13 residues. Here the CDR3 reads CASSLYRSETQYF. The CDR3 nucleotides are TGTGCCAGCAGCCTATACAGGTCAGAGACCCAGTACTTC.

This clonotype was seen repeatedly, ten times or more. The V gene is TRBV6-2 or TRBV6-3, the J gene TRBJ2-1; TRBD2 matches at 7 bases. Trimming removed 8 bases from V and 0 bases from J; junction bases left unmatched: 4. This CDR3 comprises 14 residues. The germline V gene has CDR1 MNHEY and CDR2 SVGEGT. CDR3 sequence (DNA): TGTGCCAGCCATTCGGGAGGCTCCTACAATGAGCAGTTCTTC. Its translation is CASHSGGSYNEQFF.

The CDR3 protein is CASSYGEDDWEKLFF. CDR3 nucleotide sequence: TGTGCCAGCAGTTACGGAGAGGACGATTGGGAAAAACTGTTTTTT. This chain links TRBV6-2 or TRBV6-3 with TRBJ1-4; no reliable D call. CDR3 length equals 15 residues. V was trimmed by 2 bases and J by 8 bases, leaving 15 bases between them. Germline V gene data show CDR1 as MNHEY and CDR2 as SVGEGT.

This clonotype was found many times. This sequence joins TRBV5-6 and TRBJ2-5, with a tentative D call TRBD1 (5 bases). V dropped 3 bases and J dropped 7 bases, with 19 bases sitting between them. Germline CDR1 is SGHDT and CDR2 is YYEEEE. The CDR3 covers 15 residues. In DNA form, the CDR3 reads TGTGCCAGCAGCTCCGGAGACCCCTTTCAGGGGACCCAGTACTTC. The encoded protein is CASSSGDPFQGTQYF.

This clonotype occurred many times. The V gene is TRBV19, the J gene TRBJ2-2; 7 bases map to TRBD2. V shed 3 bases and J 6 bases; nucleotides not matched to a gene: 7. Germline V CDR1 and CDR2: LNHDA, SQIVND (reference sequence). This CDR3 is 15 amino acids long. The CDR3 here is CASSMRRERAGELFF. The CDR3 DNA is TGTGCCAGTAGTATGCGGCGGGAGAGGGCCGGGGAGCTGTTTTTT.

Ten or more counts support this clonotype. The rearrangement links TRBV28 to TRBJ2-2; no firm D call. The CDR3 spans 15 residues. Deletions cut 2 bases from V and 0 bases from J, with 7 bases between. The germline V gene has CDR1 MDHEN and CDR2 SYDVKM. The chain's CDR3 is CASSLNGANTGELFF. The CDR3 nucleotides are TGTGCCAGCAGTTTAAATGGGGCGAACACCGGGGAGCTGTTTTTT. Using reference TRBV28 and TRBJ2-2 for the parts outside the CDR3, the full variable domain is DVKVTQSSRYLVKRTGEKVFLECVQDMDHENMFWYRQDPGLGLRLIYFSYDVKMKEKGDIPEGYSVSREKKERFSLILESASTNQTSMYLCASSLNGANTGELFFGEGSRLTVL.

This clonotype was counted between two and nine times. Here the CDR3 reads CASSSSRGLLRGANVLTF. In nucleotides, the CDR3 is TGTGCCAGCTCCAGTTCGAGGGGTTTATTGCGTGGGGCCAACGTCCTGACTTTC. The chain recombines TRBV27 with TRBJ2-6, with D possibly called TRBD1 or TRBD2 (5 bases each). The germline V gene has CDR1 MNHEY and CDR2 SMNVEV (reference sequence). Trimming shortened V by 8 bases and J by 3 bases, and 23 bases separated the two germline ends. CDR3 size: 18 residues.

This clonotype was counted at least ten times. This chain joins TRBV12-3 or TRBV12-4 and TRBJ1-5; 8 nucleotides align to TRBD1. The V gene end was trimmed by 1 base and the J gene end by 6 bases; junction bases not matched to a gene: 8. The CDR3 is 16 residues long. Here the CDR3 reads CASSLGGRGLSQPQHF. Written as DNA, the CDR3 is TGTGCCAGCAGTTTAGGAGGCAGGGGGCTTTCTCAGCCCCAGCATTTT.

The V call is TRBV6-5, the J call TRBJ2-7; D is perhaps TRBD1 or TRBD2 (7 bases each). Germline assignment: CDR1 MNHEY and CDR2 SVGAGI. V was cut by 2 bases and J by 7 bases, with 21 bases left in between. The CDR3 extends over 16 amino acids. The CDR3 bases are TGTGCCAGCAGTTACGGACTAGGGGGCCTCCGCGGGGAGCAGTACTTC. This encodes CASSYGLGGLRGEQYF.

This clonotype has at least ten counts. The rearrangement links TRBV13 to TRBJ2-5, with TRBD2 matching 11 bases. Germline V gives CDR1 PRHDT, CDR2 FYEKMQ (reference sequence). V lost 4 bases, J lost 4 bases, and 2 bases stayed unmatched. The CDR3 has 14 residues. CDR3 region: CASSSGTSGETQYF. CDR3 bases: TGTGCCAGCAGCTCCGGGACTAGCGGAGAGACCCAGTACTTC.

This clonotype was recorded many times. The V call is TRBV6-2 or TRBV6-3, the J call TRBJ2-7; the match to TRBD1 covers 7 bases. CDR1 MNHEY and CDR2 SVGEGT come from the germline V gene. The CDR3 is made up of 14 amino acids. V was pared by 4 bases and J by 6 bases, with 9 bases of the junction left unmatched. The CDR3, as DNA: TGTGCCAGCAGTTCAGCGGCAGGGGGTGTCGAGCAGTACTTC. Amino acids: CASSSAAGGVEQYF.

This clonotype was detected a few times. The chain recombines TRBV7-9 with TRBJ2-1; maybe TRBD1 (6 bases). V was shortened by 1 base and J by 9 bases, with 10 bases between the two germline ends. Germline CDR1 SEHNR, CDR2 FQNEAQ (reference sequence). The length of the CDR3 is 13 residues. The CDR3 sequence is CASSLGEGGEQFF. CDR3 coding DNA: TGTGCCAGCAGCTTAGGGGAAGGGGGTGAGCAGTTCTTC.

This clonotype appeared many times. J is TRBJ2-7 and V is TRBV4-3; 8 bases fit TRBD1. This CDR3 is built from 15 residues. Germline CDR1 LGHNA, CDR2 YSLEER. V trimming: 0 bases; J trimming: 3 bases; junction bases outside the gene matches: 4. CDR3 residues: CASSQDLGQGYEQYF. CDR3 coding DNA: TGCGCCAGCAGCCAAGACCTAGGACAGGGCTACGAGCAGTACTTC.

This clonotype was observed at least ten times. This chain uses TRBV7-2 with TRBJ2-5; D gene unclear. Trimming shortened V by 2 bases and J by 5 bases, and 6 bases separated the two germline ends. Germline V gives CDR1 SGHTA, CDR2 FQGNSA. This CDR3 contains 12 residues. This CDR3 reads CASSLLLETQYF. DNA of the CDR3: TGTGCCAGCAGCTTACTCCTTGAGACCCAGTACTTC. Full variable domain (rest looked up from reference TRBV7-2 and TRBJ2-5): GAGVSQSPSNKVTEKGKDVELRCDPISGHTALYWYRQSLGQGLEFLIYFQGNSAPDKSGLPSDRFSAERTGGSVSTLTIQRTQQEDSAVYLCASSLLLETQYFGPGTRLLVL.

This clonotype has a count of ten or more. J is TRBJ1-5 and V is TRBV27; D not resolved. This CDR3 contains 15 residues. V was shortened by 0 bases and J by 0 bases, with 6 bases between the two germline ends. From germline, CDR1 is MNHEY and CDR2 SMNVEV (reference sequence). The CDR3 DNA sequence: TGTGCCAGCAGTTTATCCATCTATAGCAATCAGCCCCAGCATTTT. Protein sequence: CASSLSIYSNQPQHF.

This clonotype was recorded many times. The J gene is TRBJ1-5, the V gene TRBV5-1, with D perhaps TRBD1 (5 bases). CDR1 and CDR2 from the germline V gene are SGHRS and YFSETQ. Trimming shortened V by 4 bases and J by 5 bases, and 16 bases separated the two germline ends. The CDR3 has 15 amino acids. The CDR3 reads CASSPGLTADQPQHF. CDR3 DNA sequence: TGCGCCAGCAGCCCGGGACTGACTGCTGATCAGCCCCAGCATTTT.